The sequence of this T cell receptor beta chain was determined in a study of vaccination and CD4 T cells after COVID-19 (dated by TCRdb to the early 2020s). General notes on the study: Convalescent patients had a positive SARS-CoV-2 result on nasal swab PCR, and of these patients, 8 or 9 had mild disease and one had severe disease. Six males and four females were included in the convalescent cohort, with two Hispanic individuals, seven Caucasians, two Asians and one multiracial person represented. Control cultures used a CEFX viral epitope pool as positive control, an HIV-1 Nef peptide pool as negative control, or no peptide. Post-COVID blood samples were collected from convalescent patients a median of approximately 100 days after diagnosis, with a range of roughly 35 to 161 days. Post-vaccine blood samples were taken a median of 72 days after the second vaccine dose, with a range of 14 to 241 days. Two doses of either the Pfizer-BioNTech BNT162b2 vaccine (n=8) or the Moderna mRNA-1273 vaccine (n=2) were administered to participants. The cultures were stimulated with overlapping spike peptide pools from SARS-CoV-2 and from the common cold coronaviruses HCoV-NL63, HCoV-OC43 and HCoV-229E. In roughly eleven COVID-19 convalescent patients and 4 infection-naive healthy vaccine recipients, the spike-specific CD4+ TCR repertoire before mRNA vaccination was compared with the repertoire after mRNA vaccination. The paper's findings and limits, for the study overall: The number of convalescent patients in the study was relatively small, and the study did not examine early timepoints following natural infection. The median number of SARS-CoV-2-reactive clonotypes rose from 20 to 25 after infection to some 40 after vaccination, but the change was not significant. Of the vaccine-specific clones in convalescent patients, 304 of 307, or nearly all, reacted only to SARS-CoV-2 spike and did not cross-react with common cold coronaviruses. Among convalescent patients, a median about 90% of the SARS-CoV-2-reactive clones seen after vaccination appeared only after vaccination, which suggests priming specific to the vaccine.

Interpreted using the paper, the treatment or condition label stands for: approximately nine-day PBMC culture with coronavirus spike peptide pools or control peptides (ViraFEST assay). The ViraFEST assay, used in the study, expanded antigen-specific T cells with peptide pools and then identified the expanded clonotypes through TCR sequencing. The convalescent patients' positive SARS-CoV-2 PCR tests fell between March and December 2020, which was before the Alpha, Beta and Delta variants emerged in the United States. Each well held roughly 2 million PBMCs cultured in IMDM containing roughly 5.5% human AB serum and around 9.2 IU/ml IL-2, with 9 to 10 ug/ml peptide pools added. On days 3 and 7, half of the culture medium was replaced with fresh IL-2-containing medium. Once the cells had been in culture for about 10 days, the EasySep CD4+ T cell isolation kit was used to isolate CD4+ T cells by negative selection. Ficoll-Paque Plus gradient centrifugation was used to isolate PBMCs from whole blood, and the isolated PBMCs were then either used fresh or cryopreserved at -140C. In general, triplicate wells were set up for every culture condition.

Libraries came from PCR. DNA from cultured CD4+ T cells was subjected to TCR sequencing with the Oncomine TCR Beta short-read assay at the Johns Hopkins FTIC core. Genomic DNA was extracted from the cultured CD4+ T cells with the QIAamp micro DNA kit. Oncomine TCR Beta libraries from cultured CD4+ T cells were pooled using unique dual indexes and sequenced on an Illumina iSeq 100. Concerning the study's data processing: Non-productive sequences were removed, and CDR3s that did not start with C, did not end with F or W, or were shorter than 7 amino acids were discarded. Antigen-specific clonotypes were identified using the MANAFEST web application through comparison of peptide-stimulated wells with reference and other culture wells. To be called positive, a clone needed an FDR below 0.05, an odds ratio above 5, and a productive frequency above 0.1% in at least two of three replicate wells. A clonotype counted as cross-reactive if it showed significant expansion both in the SARS-CoV-2 spike wells and in at least one common cold coronavirus spike condition. Levenshtein distances (stringdist) and unrooted phylogenetic trees (ape) in R version 3.6.1 were used to assess CDR3 homology. TCRdb redid the processing of the public reads, applying fastp at Q25 and MiXCR, and retained in-frame beta chains. Each entry is one CDR3 protein sequence, shown with its most common DNA and genes. TCRdb, rather than the study authors, made the V and J calls. The sample data list around 11,000 distinct CDR3 sequences, and about 64% of these were observed just once. Around a quarter of the sample comes from the top ten.

A word on this clonotype: Its antigen target is currently unknown. The input lacks base qualities; no much larger clone sits a single base away.

Its CDR3 holds 14 amino acids, cysteine through phenylalanine. Here the CDR3 DNA is all that survives: 42 bases in frame from base 1. V loses 5 bases of germline sequence and J loses 2 bases, and the interval between the two ends is 10 bases. The germline V gene specifies SGHTA as CDR1 and FQGNSA as CDR2. The chain employs TRBV7-2 and TRBJ1-5; a tentative D match to TRBD1 spans 5 bases. What was sequenced was CD4+ T cells from blood, cultured in vitro. This receptor was identified in a human donor who had recovered from COVID-19. The CDR3 reads as follows: CASSPGNGNQPQHF. The nucleotide sequence is TGTGCCAGCAGCCCAGGGAATGGCAATCAGCCCCAGCATTTT.